The sequence of this T cell receptor (beta chain) was determined in a study of blood T cell repertoires in COVID-19 (dated by TCRdb to the early 2020s). Concerning the study at large: Samples covering the acute and convalescent phases of COVID-19 were provided by collaborators in the United States, Italy and Spain. The prospective study material was composed of cDNA or gDNA derived from T cells, B-cell-depleted T cells, or PBMCs. Deeply sampled blood TCRbeta repertoires from subjects exposed to, actively infected with, or recovered from COVID-19 were included in the dataset. The repertoires were released in a freely available public database intended as a resource for research on the immune response to SARS-CoV-2. Samples were obtained from the ongoing ImmuneRACE study (first 160 participants) and from over a thousand subjects provided by 6 global collaborators. Nearly every sample came with metadata listing a de-identified subject ID, COVID-19 status, age in years and sex. Where HLA class I and class II types were available, the types were taken from metadata supplied by the sample provider, not from assay-based typing.

From the cysteine through the phenylalanine, the CDR3 covers 14 amino acids. The kept DNA is CDR3 alone, 42 bases in frame from the first base. Trimmed from V: 6 bases; trimmed from J: 1 base; junction bases lacking a gene match: 7. The germline V gene specifies SQVTM as CDR1 and ANQGSEA as CDR2. TCRbeta CDR3 regions were amplified from genomic DNA using the immunoSEQ Assay, a bias-controlled multiplex PCR. For the original study's pipeline: Within the assay, amplification of reference gene primers was used to estimate how many nucleated cells each sample contained. To quantify the absolute abundance of each unique TCRbeta CDR3 rearrangement, sequence reads were collapsed and filtered. For each sample, productive Simpson clonality was calculated by taking the square root of Simpson's diversity index across productive rearrangements. Held by TCRdb, this immuneACCESS table contains in-frame sequences only and omits some clones. Under half of the omission traces to an unresolved V gene where checked; the cause of the rest is unknown. The DNA gave D and trimming, while V, J and clone size come from that table. Present in this sample are approximately 72,000 clones, roughly 86% of which were seen just once. The top ten clones comprise around 13% of the sample.

General findings and caveats noted by the study authors: The quantity of clinical and demographic metadata differed by source and by participant and was supplied without curation.

Whole blood was collected in K2EDTA tubes by collaborating institutions according to the institutions' own protocols. Collaborator samples were shipped for TCRbeta analysis as frozen whole blood, isolated PBMCs, or DNA extracted from either sample type. To note about this clone: No antigen is known for it. No base quality information exists; no much larger clone differs at one position.

The sample taken for sequencing was peripheral blood. The source is a woman in her sixties with acute or convalescent COVID-19. The chain joins TRBV29-1 to TRBJ2-7, with 9 junctional bases fitting TRBD1. CDR3 reads: CSVGPGTGSYEQYF. Here is the DNA: TGCAGCGTGGGGCCCGGGACAGGGTCCTACGAGCAGTACTTC.